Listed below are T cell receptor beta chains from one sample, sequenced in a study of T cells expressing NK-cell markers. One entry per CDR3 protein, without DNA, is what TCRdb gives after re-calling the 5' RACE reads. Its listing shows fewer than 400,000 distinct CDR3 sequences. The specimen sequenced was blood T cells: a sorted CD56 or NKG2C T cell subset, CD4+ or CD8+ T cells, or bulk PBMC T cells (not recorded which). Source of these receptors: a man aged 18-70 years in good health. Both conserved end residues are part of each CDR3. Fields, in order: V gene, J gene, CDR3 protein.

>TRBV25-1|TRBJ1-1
CASTRAGGTEAFF
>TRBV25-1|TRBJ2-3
CASSSAMKPTDTQYF
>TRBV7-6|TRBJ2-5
CASSPSWVLQKETQYF
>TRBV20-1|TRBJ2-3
CSATGSRQGVFTDTQYF
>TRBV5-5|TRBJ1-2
CASSSSPGVHGYTF
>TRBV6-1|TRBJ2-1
CASSEALPAVSEQFF
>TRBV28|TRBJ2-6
CASQSSGANVLTF
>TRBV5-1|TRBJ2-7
CASGEARGDYEQYF
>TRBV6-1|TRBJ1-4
CASKRQLGKGEKLFF
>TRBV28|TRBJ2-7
CASSLSGDRDLSWQYF
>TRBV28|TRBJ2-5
CASRPMGLAGVQETQYF
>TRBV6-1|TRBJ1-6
CASSVTSSYNSPLHF
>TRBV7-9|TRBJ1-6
CASSPGTGRSTLHF
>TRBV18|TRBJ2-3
CASSPPIAGGPTDTQYF
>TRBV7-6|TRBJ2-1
CASSPLVGGDPYNEQFF
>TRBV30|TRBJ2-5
CACSTGPQETQYF
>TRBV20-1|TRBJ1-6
CSARDGEHSPLHF
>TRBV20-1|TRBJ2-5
CSARYNRDIWETQYF
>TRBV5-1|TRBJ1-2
CASSLKWDGDGYTF
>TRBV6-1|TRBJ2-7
CASTWRGSSYEQYF